This T cell receptor (beta chain) was profiled in a study of blood T cells in healthy people across ages. Study-level results: Percentage of naive T cells showed a strong correlation with TCR beta diversity. The lack of PBMC sorting stopped any conclusive naive versus antigen-experienced comparison.

Notes on this clonotype: Its specificity is not known.

The length of the CDR3 is 12 residues. From germline, CDR1 is LGHDT and CDR2 YNNKEL (reference sequence). V was shortened by 5 bases and J by 14 bases, with 15 bases between the two germline ends. The use of a sample-barcoded 5' primer and a J-beta primer mix characterized a second PCR of about 7 to 12 cycles. TCRdb reanalysed the 5' RACE reads using MiXCR and keeps one entry per CDR3 protein. The sample contains about 970,000 distinct CDR3 sequences, roughly 50% of which appear only once. The receptor's source is a woman aged 60-75 years in good health. Sequences were obtained from blood. The chain has TRBV3-1 and TRBJ1-4; D might be TRBD1 (6 bases). This chain's CDR3 is CASSSSRDTLFF. In nucleotides, the CDR3 is TGTGCCAGCAGCTCTAGCCGGGACACGCTGTTTTTT.